This T cell receptor (beta chain) was identified during a study of neoadjuvant nivolumab and ipilimumab in lung cancer. Study-wide background: The combination arm added day-1 ipilimumab 1 mg/kg to nivolumab 3 mg/kg on days 1, 15, 29.

The count of this clone is one. Its antigen is unidentified. Whole-study findings and limits: TCR clonality did not significantly correlate with pathologic tumor regression. Resected-tumor TCR richness correlated positively with pretherapy blood richness. From pretherapy to surgery, tumor richness and clonality rose with dual therapy.

Data came from immunoSEQ multiplex PCR; TCRdb stores just in-frame clones and leaves some out. The profile shows fewer than 40,000 clones, over 75% of them singletons. The material was peripheral blood, obtained after neoadjuvant nivolumab, alone or with ipilimumab, at or shortly before surgery. The receptor's source is an adult with non-small cell lung cancer.

CDR3 amino acids: CASSEALLITEAFF. The CDR3 nucleotides read TGTGCCAGCAGTGAAGCGCTTCTGATCACTGAAGCTTTCTTT. V usage is TRBV6-1 and J usage is TRBJ1-1, with D uncertain. The CDR3 is 14 residues long. V was trimmed by 0 bases and J by 4 bases, leaving 9 bases between them. Germline V lookup: CDR1 MNHNS, CDR2 SASEGT.